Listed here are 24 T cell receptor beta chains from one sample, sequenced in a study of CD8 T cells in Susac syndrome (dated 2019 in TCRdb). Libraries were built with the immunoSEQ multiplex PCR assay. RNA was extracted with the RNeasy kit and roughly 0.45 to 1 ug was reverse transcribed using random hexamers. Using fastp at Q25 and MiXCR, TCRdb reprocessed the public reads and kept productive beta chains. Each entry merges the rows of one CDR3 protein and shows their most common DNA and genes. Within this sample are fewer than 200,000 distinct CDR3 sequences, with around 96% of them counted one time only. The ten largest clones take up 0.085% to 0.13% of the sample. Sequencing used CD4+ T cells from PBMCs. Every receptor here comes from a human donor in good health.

The CDR3 loop is CASSTGALLWANVLTF. DNA for the CDR3: TGTGCCAGCAGCACAGGGGCCCTTCTCTGGGCCAACGTCCTGACTTTC. The rearrangement links TRBV9 to TRBJ2-6; TRBD1 matches 7 bases. With 4 bases clipped from V and 5 bases from J, the junction kept 9 bases outside the gene matches. The CDR3 runs to 16 residues. In germline, CDR1 is SGDLS, CDR2 YYNGEE.

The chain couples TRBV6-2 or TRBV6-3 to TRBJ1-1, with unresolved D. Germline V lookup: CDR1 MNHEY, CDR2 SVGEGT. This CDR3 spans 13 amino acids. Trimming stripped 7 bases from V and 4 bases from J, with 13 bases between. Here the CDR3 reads CASTFEALTEAFF. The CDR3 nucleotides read TGTGCCAGCACCTTTGAGGCTCTCACTGAAGCTTTCTTT.

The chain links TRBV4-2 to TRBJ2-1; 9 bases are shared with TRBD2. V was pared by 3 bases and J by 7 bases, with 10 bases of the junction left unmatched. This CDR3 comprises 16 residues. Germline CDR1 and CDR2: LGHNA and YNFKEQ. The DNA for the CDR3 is TGTGCCAGCAGCCACCTGGGGCGGGAGGGCCAAAATGAGCAGTTCTTC. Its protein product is CASSHLGREGQNEQFF.

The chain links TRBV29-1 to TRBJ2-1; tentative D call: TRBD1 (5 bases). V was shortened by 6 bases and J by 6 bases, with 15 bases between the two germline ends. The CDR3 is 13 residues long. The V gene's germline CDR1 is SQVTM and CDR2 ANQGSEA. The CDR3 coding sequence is TGCAGCGTGACAGCGACTCCAGTCAATGAGCAGTTCTTC. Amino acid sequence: CSVTATPVNEQFF.

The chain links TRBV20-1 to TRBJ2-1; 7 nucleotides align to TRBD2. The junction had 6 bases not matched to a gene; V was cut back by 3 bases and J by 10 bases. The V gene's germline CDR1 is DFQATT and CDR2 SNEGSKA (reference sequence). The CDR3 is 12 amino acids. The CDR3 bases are TGCAGTGCTAGTAGGGCGGGAGACGAGCAGTTCTTC. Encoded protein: CSASRAGDEQFF.

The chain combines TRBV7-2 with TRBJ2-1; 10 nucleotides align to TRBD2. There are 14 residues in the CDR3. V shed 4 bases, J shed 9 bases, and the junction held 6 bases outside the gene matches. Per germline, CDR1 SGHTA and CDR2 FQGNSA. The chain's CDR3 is CASSSGLARGEQFF. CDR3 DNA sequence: TGTGCCAGCAGCTCGGGACTAGCGCGAGGTGAGCAGTTCTTC.

CDR3 sequence: CASRGASGRVNEQFF. The CDR3 bases are TGTGCCAGCCGGGGGGCTAGCGGGAGGGTCAATGAGCAGTTCTTC. The rearrangement uses TRBV2 and TRBJ2-1; TRBD2 matches 12 bases. Germline loops: CDR1 SNHLY, CDR2 FYNNEI. The V and J ends lost 8 bases and 6 bases, in that order; junction bases with no gene match: 8. The length of the CDR3 is 15 residues.

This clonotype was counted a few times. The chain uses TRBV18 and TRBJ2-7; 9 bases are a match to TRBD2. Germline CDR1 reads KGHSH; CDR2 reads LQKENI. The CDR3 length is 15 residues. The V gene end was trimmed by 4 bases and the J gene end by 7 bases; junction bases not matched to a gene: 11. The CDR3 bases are TGTGCCAGCTCACTCGGCATAGCGGGAGTTTTAGAGCAGTACTTC. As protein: CASSLGIAGVLEQYF.

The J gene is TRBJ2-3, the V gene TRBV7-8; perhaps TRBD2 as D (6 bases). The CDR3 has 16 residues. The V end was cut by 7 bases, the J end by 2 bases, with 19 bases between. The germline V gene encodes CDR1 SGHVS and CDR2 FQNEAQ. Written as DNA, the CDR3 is TGTGCCAGCAAACGAGGTTGGCGGGGTCTCACAGATACGCAGTATTTT. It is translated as CASKRGWRGLTDTQYF.

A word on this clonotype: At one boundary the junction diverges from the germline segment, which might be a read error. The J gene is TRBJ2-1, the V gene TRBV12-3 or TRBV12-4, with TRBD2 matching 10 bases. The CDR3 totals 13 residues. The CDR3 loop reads CANSSPASGSQFF. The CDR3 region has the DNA TGTGCCAACAGTTCCCCGGCTAGCGGGAGTCAGTTCTTC.

CDR3 bases: TGTGCCAGCAGCCAAGATCGGTTCGGGGGTAGGGTCTTTGGCTACACCTTC. Residues: CASSQDRFGGRVFGYTF. V usage is TRBV3-1 and J usage is TRBJ1-2, with a tentative D call TRBD1 (5 bases). Germline loops: CDR1 LGHDT, CDR2 YNNKEL (reference sequence). This CDR3 spans 17 amino acids. The germline V and J ends were trimmed by 0 bases and 7 bases, with 21 bases remaining between them.

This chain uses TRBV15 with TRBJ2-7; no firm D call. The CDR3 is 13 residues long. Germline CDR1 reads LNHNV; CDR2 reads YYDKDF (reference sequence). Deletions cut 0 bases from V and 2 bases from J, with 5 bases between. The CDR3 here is CATSREATYEQYF. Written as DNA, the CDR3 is TGTGCCACCAGCAGAGAGGCCACCTACGAGCAGTACTTC.

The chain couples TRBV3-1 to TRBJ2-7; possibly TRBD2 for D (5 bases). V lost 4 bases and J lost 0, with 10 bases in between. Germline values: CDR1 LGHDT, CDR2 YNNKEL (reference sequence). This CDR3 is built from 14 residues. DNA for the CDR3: TGTGCCAGCAGCCTGACCGGGGACTCCTACGAGCAGTACTTC. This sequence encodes CASSLTGDSYEQYF.

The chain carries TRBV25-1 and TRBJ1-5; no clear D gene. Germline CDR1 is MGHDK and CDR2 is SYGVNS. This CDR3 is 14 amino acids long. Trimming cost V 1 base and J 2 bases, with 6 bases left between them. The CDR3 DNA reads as TGTGCCAGCAGTGAATCTACAGGCAATCAGCCCCAGCATTTT. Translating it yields CASSESTGNQPQHF.

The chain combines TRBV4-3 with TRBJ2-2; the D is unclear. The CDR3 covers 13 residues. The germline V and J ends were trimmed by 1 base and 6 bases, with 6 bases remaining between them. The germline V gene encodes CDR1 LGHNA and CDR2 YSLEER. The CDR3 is CASSQAPAGELFF. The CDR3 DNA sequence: TGCGCCAGCAGCCAAGCCCCCGCCGGGGAGCTGTTTTTT.

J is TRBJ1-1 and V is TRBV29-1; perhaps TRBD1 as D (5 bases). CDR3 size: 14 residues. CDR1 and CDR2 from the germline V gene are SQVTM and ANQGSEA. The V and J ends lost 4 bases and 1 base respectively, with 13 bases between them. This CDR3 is CSVGPATGNTEAFF. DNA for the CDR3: TGCAGCGTTGGGCCAGCAACAGGGAACACTGAAGCTTTCTTT.

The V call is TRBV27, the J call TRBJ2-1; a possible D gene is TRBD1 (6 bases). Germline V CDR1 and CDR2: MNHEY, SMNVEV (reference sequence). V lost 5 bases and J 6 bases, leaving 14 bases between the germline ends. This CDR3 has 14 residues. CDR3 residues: CASSLKQGRNEQFF. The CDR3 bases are TGTGCCAGCAGTCTAAAACAGGGCCGCAATGAGCAGTTCTTC.

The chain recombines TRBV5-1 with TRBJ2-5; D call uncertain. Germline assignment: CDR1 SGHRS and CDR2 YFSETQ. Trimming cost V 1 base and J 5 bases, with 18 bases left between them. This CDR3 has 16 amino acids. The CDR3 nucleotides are TGCGCCAGCAGCTTGACCGGTACCTGGGGTATGGAGACCCAGTACTTC. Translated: CASSLTGTWGMETQYF.

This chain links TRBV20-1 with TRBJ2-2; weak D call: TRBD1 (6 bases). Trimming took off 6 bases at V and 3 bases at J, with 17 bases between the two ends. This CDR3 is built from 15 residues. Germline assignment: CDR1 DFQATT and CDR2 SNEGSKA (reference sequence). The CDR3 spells CSARQQGRDTGELFF. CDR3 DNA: TGCAGTGCGAGACAACAGGGTCGAGACACCGGGGAGCTGTTTTTT.

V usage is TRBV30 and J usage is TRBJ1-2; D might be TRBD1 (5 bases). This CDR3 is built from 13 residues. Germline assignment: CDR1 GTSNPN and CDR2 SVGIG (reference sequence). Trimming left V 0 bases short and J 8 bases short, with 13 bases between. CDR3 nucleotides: TGTGCCTGGAGTGTAGACGGGGCCAGGGGCTACACCTTC. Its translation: CAWSVDGARGYTF.

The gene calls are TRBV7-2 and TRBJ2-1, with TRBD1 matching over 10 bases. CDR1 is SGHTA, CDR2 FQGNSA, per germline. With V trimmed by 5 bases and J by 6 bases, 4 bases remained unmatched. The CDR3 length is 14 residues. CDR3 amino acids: CASSRRTGGNEQFF. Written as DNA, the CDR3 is TGTGCCAGCAGCCGACGGACAGGGGGCAATGAGCAGTTCTTC.

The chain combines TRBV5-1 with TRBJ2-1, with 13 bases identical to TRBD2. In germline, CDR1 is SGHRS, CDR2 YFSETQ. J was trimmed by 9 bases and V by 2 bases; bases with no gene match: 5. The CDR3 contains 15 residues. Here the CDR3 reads CASSLLAGGPSEQFF. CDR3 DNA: TGCGCCAGCAGCTTACTAGCGGGAGGGCCTAGTGAGCAGTTCTTC.

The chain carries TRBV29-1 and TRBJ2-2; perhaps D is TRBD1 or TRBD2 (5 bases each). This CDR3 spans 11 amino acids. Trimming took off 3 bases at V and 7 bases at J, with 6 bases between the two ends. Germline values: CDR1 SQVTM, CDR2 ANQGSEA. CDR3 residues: CSVEGVGELFF. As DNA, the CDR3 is TGCAGCGTTGAGGGGGTCGGGGAGCTGTTTTTT.

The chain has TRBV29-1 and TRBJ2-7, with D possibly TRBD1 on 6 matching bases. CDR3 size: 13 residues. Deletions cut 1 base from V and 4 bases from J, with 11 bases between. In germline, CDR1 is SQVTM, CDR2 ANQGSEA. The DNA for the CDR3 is TGCAGCGTTGAAGGCTTTCAGGGGTACGAGCAGTACTTC. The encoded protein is CSVEGFQGYEQYF.